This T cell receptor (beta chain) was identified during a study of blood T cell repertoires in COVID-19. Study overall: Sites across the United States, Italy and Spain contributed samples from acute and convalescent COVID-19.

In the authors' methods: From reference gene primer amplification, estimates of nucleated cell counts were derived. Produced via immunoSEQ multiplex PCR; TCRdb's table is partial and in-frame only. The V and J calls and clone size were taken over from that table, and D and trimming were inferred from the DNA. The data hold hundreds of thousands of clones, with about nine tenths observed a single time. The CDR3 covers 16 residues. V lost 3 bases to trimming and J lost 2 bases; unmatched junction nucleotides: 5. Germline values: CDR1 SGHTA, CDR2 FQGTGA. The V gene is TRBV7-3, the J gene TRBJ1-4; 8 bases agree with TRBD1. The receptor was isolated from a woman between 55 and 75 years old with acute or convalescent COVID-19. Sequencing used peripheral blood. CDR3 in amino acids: CASSFRQGRTNEKLFF. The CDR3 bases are TGTGCCAGCAGCTTCCGACAGGGGAGGACTAATGAAAAACTGTTTTTT.